Each of the 20 T cell receptor beta chains below was sequenced from the same sample in a study of blood T cell repertoires in COVID-19 (dated by TCRdb to 2020 to 2022). Library prep was done by the immunoSEQ multiplex PCR assay. Sourced from immuneACCESS, this table was stored by TCRdb with only in-frame sequences that have V and J called. A share of the clones is absent; for the studies checked, an unresolved V gene accounts for under half, and the remainder has no known explanation. For this sample the table gives approximately 190,000 clones, of which 82% were detected only once. The ten most abundant clones make up 7.8% of the sample. The sequenced sample consisted of peripheral blood. Receptor source: a woman aged 55 to 70 with COVID-19, enrolled during active disease.

The J gene is TRBJ2-3, the V gene TRBV7-3, with 7 positions matching TRBD2. The ends lost 1 base at V and 5 bases at J; junction bases unmatched: 9. Germline CDR1 SGHTA, CDR2 FQGTGA. This CDR3 spans 16 amino acids. This chain's CDR3 is CASSLRGGSVEDTQYF. In DNA, the CDR3 is TGTGCCAGCAGCTTAAGGGGCGGGAGCGTGGAAGATACGCAGTATTTT.

This chain links TRBV28 with TRBJ2-5; TRBD2 might be the D (6 bases). The V end was cut by 3 bases, the J end by 4 bases, with 12 bases between. CDR3 length: 14 amino acids. CDR1 and CDR2 from the germline V gene are MDHEN and SYDVKM. This chain's CDR3 is CASSFGGIRETQYF. CDR3 nucleotides: TGTGCCAGCAGTTTTGGAGGGATCCGAGAGACCCAGTACTTC.

CDR3 protein: CASSPPTHYEQYF. CDR3 bases: TGCGCCAGCAGCCCCCCGACACATTACGAGCAGTACTTC. This sequence joins TRBV5-1 and TRBJ2-7; unclear D gene. V was pared by 4 bases and J by 4 bases, with 12 bases between. Germline values: CDR1 SGHRS, CDR2 YFSETQ. CDR3 length: 13 residues. The full variable domain, with the rest looked up from reference TRBV5-1 and TRBJ2-7, is KAGVTQTPRYLIKTRGQQVTLSCSPISGHRSVSWYQQTPGQGLQFLFEYFSETQRNKGNFPGRFSGRQFSNSRSEMNVSTLELGDSALYLCASSPPTHYEQYFGPGTRLTVT.

The V gene is TRBV15, the J gene TRBJ2-5; 7 positions match TRBD2. V shed 0 bases and J 6 bases; nucleotides not matched to a gene: 10. There are 16 residues in the CDR3. Per the germline V gene, CDR1 is LNHNV and CDR2 is YYDKDF (reference sequence). CDR3 bases: TGTGCCACCAGCAGAGATGTGGCGGGAGCTGGGAAGACCCAGTACTTC. It is translated as CATSRDVAGAGKTQYF.

This clone was observed a handful of times. V usage is TRBV6-5 and J usage is TRBJ1-1, with 9 bases lining up with TRBD1. The CDR3 loop spans 14 amino acids. In germline, CDR1 is MNHEY, CDR2 SVGAGI. Trimming took 5 bases from V and 6 from J; bases not matched to a gene: 7. The CDR3: CASSIGQGRPEAFF. CDR3 coding DNA: TGTGCCAGCAGTATAGGACAGGGGAGGCCTGAAGCTTTCTTT.

This clone has only a few counts. The rearrangement uses TRBV24-1 and TRBJ2-3; 10 bases line up with TRBD2. The germline CDR1 and CDR2 sequences are KGHDR and SFDVKD. The CDR3 covers 16 residues. With 1 base clipped from V and 2 bases from J, the junction kept 2 bases outside the gene matches. CDR3 residues: CATSDFTSGNTDTQYF. In DNA, the CDR3 is TGTGCCACCAGTGATTTTACTAGCGGGAACACAGATACGCAGTATTTT.

The rearrangement joins TRBV5-1 to TRBJ2-3; a possible D gene is TRBD1 (6 bases). Per germline, CDR1 SGHRS and CDR2 YFSETQ. This CDR3 spans 15 amino acids. V was shortened by 5 bases and J by 6 bases, with 19 bases between the two germline ends. For the CDR3, the DNA is TGCGCCAGCAGTAGGCAGGGGCTGGTGAAGGATACGCAGTATTTT. Its translation is CASSRQGLVKDTQYF.

This chain joins TRBV11-2 and TRBJ2-1; the match to TRBD2 covers 8 bases. There are 14 residues in the CDR3. Per germline, CDR1 SGHAT and CDR2 FQNNGV. With 2 bases clipped from V and 8 bases from J, the junction kept 5 bases outside the gene matches. CDR3 residues: CASSLQPGGDEQFF. The CDR3 nucleotides are TGTGCCAGCAGCTTACAGCCGGGGGGGGATGAGCAGTTCTTC.

CDR3 DNA: TGCGCCAGCAGAGGGGGACAGCGAAACACCGGGGAGCTGTTTTTT. It codes for CASRGGQRNTGELFF. The V and J genes are TRBV5-1 and TRBJ2-2, with TRBD1 matching 7 bases. The length of the CDR3 is 15 residues. With V trimmed by 5 bases and J by 2 bases, 6 bases remained unmatched. Germline V CDR1 and CDR2: SGHRS, YFSETQ.

The chain joins TRBV5-4 to TRBJ1-4, with 7 nucleotides matching TRBD1. V lost 0 bases and J lost 3; bases outside the gene matches: 2. The CDR3 is made up of 15 amino acids. CDR1 and CDR2 from the germline V gene are SGHNT and YYREEE (reference sequence). The CDR3 sequence is CASSLGTGANEKLFF. The CDR3 region has the DNA TGTGCCAGCAGCTTGGGGACAGGAGCTAATGAAAAACTGTTTTTT. Supplemented by reference TRBV5-4 and TRBJ1-4, the full variable domain reads ETGVTQSPTHLIKTRGQQVTLRCSSQSGHNTVSWYQQALGQGPQFIFQYYREEENGRGNFPPRFSGLQFPNYSSELNVNALELDDSALYLCASSLGTGANEKLFFGSGTQLSVL.

V usage is TRBV19 and J usage is TRBJ2-3; the match to TRBD2 covers 8 bases. The length of the CDR3 is 16 residues. Trimming removed 5 bases from V and 3 bases from J; junction bases left unmatched: 10. Germline V gives CDR1 LNHDA, CDR2 SQIVND (reference sequence). The CDR3 DNA follows: TGTGCCAGTAGTTTTCAAGCGGGAGTGAAGACAGATACGCAGTATTTT. Its translation is CASSFQAGVKTDTQYF.

Comments on this clone: This likely came from a read error, as a far larger clone is one base away. The rearrangement links TRBV7-9 to TRBJ1-2; D gene ambiguous. Germline CDR1 and CDR2: SEHNR and FQNEAQ (reference sequence). The CDR3 spans 13 residues. V was shortened by 1 base and J by 1 base, with 4 bases between the two germline ends. The CDR3 DNA reads as TGTGCCAGCAGCTTAGACAGTAACTATGGCTACACCTTC. Protein product: CASSLDSNYGYTF.

This rearrangement joins TRBV4-1 to TRBJ1-1; D uncertain. The CDR3 sequence is 15 residues long. Trimming stripped 0 bases from V and 4 bases from J, with 12 bases between. In germline, CDR1 is MGHRA, CDR2 YSYEKL. The CDR3 sequence: CASSQEWFLRTEAFF. CDR3 bases: TGCGCCAGCAGCCAAGAATGGTTCCTACGCACTGAAGCTTTCTTT.

The chain has TRBV13 and TRBJ2-5, with TRBD2 matching 11 bases. Germline V gene data show CDR1 as PRHDT and CDR2 as FYEKMQ (reference sequence). J lost 5 bases, V lost 5 bases, and 13 bases had no gene match. This CDR3 has 17 residues. The CDR3 here is CASSLRSISGGAETQYF. The CDR3 DNA is TGTGCCAGCAGCCTTAGAAGTATTAGCGGGGGGGCTGAGACCCAGTACTTC.

V usage is TRBV12-5 and J usage is TRBJ2-3; 7 bases are shared with TRBD2. V dropped 6 bases and J dropped 4; count of bases not matched to a gene: 4. Germline values: CDR1 LGHNT, CDR2 FRNRAP. This CDR3 contains 13 residues. CDR3 region: CASGGTTPDTQYF. The CDR3 DNA is TGTGCTAGTGGCGGGACTACTCCAGATACGCAGTATTTT. Variable domain in full (rest from reference TRBV12-5 and TRBJ2-3): DARVTQTPRHKVTEMGQEVTMRCQPILGHNTVFWYRQTMMQGLELLAYFRNRAPLDDSGMPKDRFSAEMPDATLATLKIQPSEPRDSAVYFCASGGTTPDTQYFGPGTRLTVL.

As regards this clone: A read error may produce the germline difference seen at one junction end. The V gene is TRBV24-1, the J gene TRBJ2-7, with a possible D match to TRBD2 (6 bases). This CDR3 is 16 amino acids long. CDR1 is KGHDR, CDR2 SFDVKD, per germline. The CDR3 coding sequence is TGTGCCCCCAGCCCCGAACGGCGGGAACTTGTCTACGAGCAGTACTTC. Amino acids: CAPSPERRELVYEQYF.

This clone showed up many times. The chain links TRBV2 to TRBJ2-7; 7 positions agree with TRBD1. Germline-derived CDR1 and CDR2 are SNHLY and FYNNEI. The CDR3 contains 15 residues. Losses at the gene ends were 1 base for V and 0 bases for J; bases not matched to a gene: 3. Here the CDR3 DNA reads TGTGCCAGCAGTGAAGGAGGGGGCCGCTCCTACGAGCAGTACGTC. Its protein product is CASSEGGGRSYEQYV.

The genes are TRBV6-2 or TRBV6-3 and TRBJ2-7; 8 bases agree with TRBD1. Germline CDR1 is MNHEY and CDR2 is SVGEGT. This CDR3 comprises 12 residues. With 5 bases clipped from V and 6 bases from J, the junction kept 3 bases outside the gene matches. DNA for the CDR3: TGTGCCAGCAGTCGGACAGGGACCGAGCAGTACTTC. Amino acid sequence: CASSRTGTEQYF.

This clone was picked up one time. The rearrangement joins TRBV15 to TRBJ2-5; 9 bases align to TRBD1. The CDR3 consists of 14 residues. V lost 5 bases and J lost 2; bases outside the gene matches: 3. CDR1 LNHNV and CDR2 YYDKDF come from the germline V gene (reference sequence). CDR3 sequence (DNA): TGTGCCACCAGCTCCGACAGGGGGCAAGAGACCCAGTACTTC. Its translation: CATSSDRGQETQYF.

The J gene is TRBJ1-4, the V gene TRBV4-1, with D hard to call. There are 14 residues in the CDR3. Germline assignment: CDR1 MGHRA and CDR2 YSYEKL. The V end lost 3 bases, the J end lost 7 bases, and 12 bases lay between the germline ends. The CDR3 reads CASSQGRESEKLFF. The CDR3 coding sequence is TGCGCCAGCAGCCAGGGGAGGGAAAGTGAAAAACTGTTTTTT.